This T cell receptor (beta chain) was observed in a study of CD8 T cells in Susac syndrome (dated by TCRdb to between 2018 and 2021). With respect to the entire study: Repertoire sequencing was used to test whether CD8+ T cell activation and differentiation in Susac syndrome was antigen driven. General study outcomes and caveats: The TCR sequencing and HLA analysis was acknowledged to have included a relatively small number of individuals.

From a lookup of the germline V gene (reference sequence), CDR1 and CDR2 are MNHEY and SMNVEV. The CDR3 holds 16 amino acids from the cysteine to the phenylalanine. The CDR3 DNA has 48 bases and is translated from base 1. The junction carries 18 bases between V and J, which are trimmed by 6 bases and 1 base respectively. RNA was extracted using the RNeasy kit, and roughly 0.45 to 1 ug of the RNA was reverse transcribed with random hexamers. TCR beta CDR3 regions were amplified with the immunoSEQ multiplex PCR assay covering 54 Vbeta and 13 Jbeta segments. PCR amplification bias was corrected by using a synthetic template baseline for primer optimization and computational correction. The study's processing was this. Reads were assigned to V, D and J genes according to IMGT and analyzed in immunoSEQ Analyzer, with only productive sequences retained. Clonality was calculated as one minus the Shannon entropy normalized by log2 of the number of productive unique sequences. Public and private clones were assessed among the 100 most prevalent clones of each patient and control. A clone was defined as Susac-specific if it was absent from the healthy and MS cohorts, from approximately 980 published viral clones and from other ImmuneACCESS disease sequences. The public reads were reprocessed in TCRdb via fastp at Q25 and MiXCR, keeping in-frame beta chains. For every CDR3 protein sequence, its rows merge into one entry that carries the most common genes and DNA. Here the V and J calls rest on TCRdb's processing, not on the authors' analysis. The sample table lists about 180,000 distinct CDR3 sequences, approximately 96% of them with a count of one. Around 0.09% of the sample is taken by the ten largest.

High-throughput TCR beta sequencing profiled peripheral blood CD8+ and CD4+ T cells from healthy donors, Susac syndrome patients and multiple sclerosis patients. The multiple sclerosis controls were treatment-naive patients who had stable or active relapsing-remitting disease and met the revised McDonald criteria. Bulk CD8+ and CD4+ T cells were purified by magnetic negative isolation, while CD8+ TEMRA cells were enriched using FACS. Blood was drawn into EDTA tubes, processed within 24 hours, and PBMCs were isolated by density gradient centrifugation. PBMCs intended for TCR sequencing were cryopreserved in liquid nitrogen and were subsequently thawed in a 37 degrees C water bath. The sorted or isolated CD4+, CD8+ and CD8+ TEMRA cells had a purity of 90% or higher. A note on this clonotype: There is no known antigen for this receptor. The record has no base qualities; no much larger clone is one base away.

The TCR originated in a human donor with multiple sclerosis. The source material was CD4+ T cells from PBMCs. The rearrangement joined TRBV27 to TRBJ1-1; TRBD1 could be the D gene, as 5 bases match. The CDR3 region reads CASSPNPWGGNTEAFF. The DNA sequence is as follows: TGTGCCAGCAGCCCTAACCCGTGGGGGGGGAACACTGAAGCTTTCTTT.